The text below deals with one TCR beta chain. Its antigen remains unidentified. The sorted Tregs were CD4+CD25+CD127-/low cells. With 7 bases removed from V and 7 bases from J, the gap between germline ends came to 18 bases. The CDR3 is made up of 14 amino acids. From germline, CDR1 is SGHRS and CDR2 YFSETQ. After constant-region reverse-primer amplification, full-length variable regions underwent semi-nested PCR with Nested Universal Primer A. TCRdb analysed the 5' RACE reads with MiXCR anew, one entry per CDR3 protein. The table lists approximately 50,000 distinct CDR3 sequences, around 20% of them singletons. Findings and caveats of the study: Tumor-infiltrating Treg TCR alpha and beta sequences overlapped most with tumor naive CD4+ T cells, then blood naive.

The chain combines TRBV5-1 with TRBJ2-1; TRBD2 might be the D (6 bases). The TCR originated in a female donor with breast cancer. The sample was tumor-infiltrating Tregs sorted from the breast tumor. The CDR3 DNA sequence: TGCGCCAGCTCCGGGGAGGCCCATACGAATGAGCAGTTCTTC. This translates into CASSGEAHTNEQFF.